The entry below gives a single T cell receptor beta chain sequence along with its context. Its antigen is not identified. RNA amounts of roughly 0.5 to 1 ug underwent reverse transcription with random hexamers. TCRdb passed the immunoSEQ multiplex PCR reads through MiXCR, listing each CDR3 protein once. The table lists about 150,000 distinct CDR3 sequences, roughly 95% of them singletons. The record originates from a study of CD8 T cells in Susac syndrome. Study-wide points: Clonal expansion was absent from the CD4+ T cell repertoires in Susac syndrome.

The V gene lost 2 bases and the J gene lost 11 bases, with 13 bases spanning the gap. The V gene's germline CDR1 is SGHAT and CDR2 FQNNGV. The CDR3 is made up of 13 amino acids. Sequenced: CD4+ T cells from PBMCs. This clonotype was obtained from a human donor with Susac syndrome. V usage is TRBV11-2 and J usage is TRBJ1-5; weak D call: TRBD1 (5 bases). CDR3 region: CASSLNQGSAQHF. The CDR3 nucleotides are TGTGCCAGCAGCTTAAATCAGGGTTCGGCCCAGCATTTT.